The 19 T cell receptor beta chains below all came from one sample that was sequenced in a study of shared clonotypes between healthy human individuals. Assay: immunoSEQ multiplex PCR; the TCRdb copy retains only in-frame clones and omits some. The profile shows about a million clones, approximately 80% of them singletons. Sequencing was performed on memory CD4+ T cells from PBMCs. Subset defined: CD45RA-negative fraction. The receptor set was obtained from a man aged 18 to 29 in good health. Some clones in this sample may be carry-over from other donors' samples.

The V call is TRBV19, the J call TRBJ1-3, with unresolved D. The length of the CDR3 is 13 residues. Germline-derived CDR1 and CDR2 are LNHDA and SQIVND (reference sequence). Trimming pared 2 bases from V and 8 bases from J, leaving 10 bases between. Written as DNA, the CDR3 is TGTGCCAGTAGTATACTCCCGTCGGACACCATATATTTT. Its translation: CASSILPSDTIYF.

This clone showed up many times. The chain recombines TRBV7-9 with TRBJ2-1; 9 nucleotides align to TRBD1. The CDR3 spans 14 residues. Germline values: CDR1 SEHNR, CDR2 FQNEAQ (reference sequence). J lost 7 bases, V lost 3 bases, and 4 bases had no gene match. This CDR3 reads CASSFRDRANEQFF. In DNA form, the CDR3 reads TGTGCCAGCAGCTTCCGGGACAGGGCTAATGAGCAGTTCTTC.

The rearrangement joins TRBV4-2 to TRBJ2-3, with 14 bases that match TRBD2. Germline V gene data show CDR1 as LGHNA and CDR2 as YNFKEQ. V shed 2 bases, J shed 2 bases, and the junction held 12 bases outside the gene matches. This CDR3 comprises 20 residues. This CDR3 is CASSQRLRTSGRIATDTQYF. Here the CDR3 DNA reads TGTGCCAGCAGCCAAAGGCTTAGGACTAGCGGGAGGATAGCCACAGATACGCAGTATTTT.

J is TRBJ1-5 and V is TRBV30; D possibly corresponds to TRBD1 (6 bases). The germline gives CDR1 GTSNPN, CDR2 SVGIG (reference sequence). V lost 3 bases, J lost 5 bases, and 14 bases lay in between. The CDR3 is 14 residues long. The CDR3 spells CAWSPTGWDQPQHF. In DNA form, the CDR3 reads TGTGCCTGGAGCCCAACAGGGTGGGATCAGCCCCAGCATTTT.

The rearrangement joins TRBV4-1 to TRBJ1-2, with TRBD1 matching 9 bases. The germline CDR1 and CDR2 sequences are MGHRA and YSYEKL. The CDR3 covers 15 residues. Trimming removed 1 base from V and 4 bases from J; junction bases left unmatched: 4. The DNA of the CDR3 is TGCGCCAGCAGCCAAGGACAGGGGGTGGGCTATGGCTACACCTTC. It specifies CASSQGQGVGYGYTF.

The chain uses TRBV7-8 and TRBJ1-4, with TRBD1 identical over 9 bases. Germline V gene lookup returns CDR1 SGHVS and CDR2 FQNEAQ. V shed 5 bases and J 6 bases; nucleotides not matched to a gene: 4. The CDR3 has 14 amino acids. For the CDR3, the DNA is TGTGCCAGCAGCAACCGGGACAGGGATGAAAAACTGTTTTTT. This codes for CASSNRDRDEKLFF.

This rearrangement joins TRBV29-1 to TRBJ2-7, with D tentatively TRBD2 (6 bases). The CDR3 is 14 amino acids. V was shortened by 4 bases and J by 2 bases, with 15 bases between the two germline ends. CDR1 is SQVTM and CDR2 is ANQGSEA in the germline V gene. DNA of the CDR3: TGCAGCGTTGTGGGAGGTCGCGGCGCCTACGAGCAGTACTTC. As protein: CSVVGGRGAYEQYF.

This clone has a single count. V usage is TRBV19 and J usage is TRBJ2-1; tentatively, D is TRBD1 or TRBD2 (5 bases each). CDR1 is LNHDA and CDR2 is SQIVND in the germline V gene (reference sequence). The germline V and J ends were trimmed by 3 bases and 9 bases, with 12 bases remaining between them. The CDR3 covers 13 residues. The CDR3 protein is CASSMGRGAEQFF. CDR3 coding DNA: TGTGCCAGTAGTATGGGGAGAGGGGCTGAGCAGTTCTTC.

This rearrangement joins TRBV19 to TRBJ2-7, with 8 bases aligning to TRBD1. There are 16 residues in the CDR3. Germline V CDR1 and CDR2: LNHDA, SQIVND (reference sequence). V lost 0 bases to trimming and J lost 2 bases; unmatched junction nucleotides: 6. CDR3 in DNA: TGTGCCAGTAGTATAGATCCTACAGGGGGTACCTACGAGCAGTACTTC. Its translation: CASSIDPTGGTYEQYF.

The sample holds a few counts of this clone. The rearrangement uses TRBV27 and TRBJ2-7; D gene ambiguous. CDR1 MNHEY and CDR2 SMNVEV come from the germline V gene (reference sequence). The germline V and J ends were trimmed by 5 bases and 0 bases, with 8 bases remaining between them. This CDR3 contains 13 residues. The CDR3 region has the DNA TGTGCCAGCAGTCCACGCCCCTCCTACGAGCAGTACTTC. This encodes CASSPRPSYEQYF.

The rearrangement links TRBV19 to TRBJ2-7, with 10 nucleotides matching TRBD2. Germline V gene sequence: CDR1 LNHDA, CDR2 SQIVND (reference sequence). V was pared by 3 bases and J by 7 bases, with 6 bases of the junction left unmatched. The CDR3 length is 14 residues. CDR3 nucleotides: TGTGCCAGTAGTATCACACTAGCGGGAAGGGAGCAGTACTTC. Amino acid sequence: CASSITLAGREQYF.

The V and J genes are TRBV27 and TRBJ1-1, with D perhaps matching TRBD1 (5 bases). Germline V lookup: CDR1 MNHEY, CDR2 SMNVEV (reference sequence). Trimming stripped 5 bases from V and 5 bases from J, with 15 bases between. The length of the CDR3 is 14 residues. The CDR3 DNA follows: TGTGCCAGCAGTCCCCGGCAGGGAATAACTGAAGCTTTCTTT. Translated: CASSPRQGITEAFF.

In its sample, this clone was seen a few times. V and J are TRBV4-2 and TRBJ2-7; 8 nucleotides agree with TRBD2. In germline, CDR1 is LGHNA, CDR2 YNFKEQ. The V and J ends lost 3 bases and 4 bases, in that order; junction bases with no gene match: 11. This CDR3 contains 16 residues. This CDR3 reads CASSQGVGTSSYEQYF. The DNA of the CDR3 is TGTGCCAGCAGCCAGGGAGTGGGGACTAGTTCGTACGAGCAGTACTTC.

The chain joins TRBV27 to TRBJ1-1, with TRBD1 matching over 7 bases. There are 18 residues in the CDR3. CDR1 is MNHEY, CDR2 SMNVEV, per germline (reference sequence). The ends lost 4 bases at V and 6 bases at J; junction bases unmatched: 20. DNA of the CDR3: TGTGCCAGCAGTTCGCCAGGGGGAATGTCGGCCTGGAGGCCTGAAGCTTTCTTT. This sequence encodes CASSSPGGMSAWRPEAFF.

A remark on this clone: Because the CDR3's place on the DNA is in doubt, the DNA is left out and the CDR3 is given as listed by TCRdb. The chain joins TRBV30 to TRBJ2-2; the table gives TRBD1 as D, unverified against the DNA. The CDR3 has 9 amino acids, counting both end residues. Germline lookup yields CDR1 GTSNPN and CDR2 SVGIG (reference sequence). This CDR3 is CAWGTGTEF.

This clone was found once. CDR3 residues: CAISLGDNYGYTF. Written as DNA, the CDR3 is TGTGCCATCAGTTTGGGCGATAACTATGGCTACACCTTC. The chain joins TRBV10-3 to TRBJ1-2; D is undetermined. This CDR3 has 13 amino acids. Germline values: CDR1 ENHRY, CDR2 SYGVKD. V dropped 5 bases and J dropped 1 base, with 8 bases sitting between them.

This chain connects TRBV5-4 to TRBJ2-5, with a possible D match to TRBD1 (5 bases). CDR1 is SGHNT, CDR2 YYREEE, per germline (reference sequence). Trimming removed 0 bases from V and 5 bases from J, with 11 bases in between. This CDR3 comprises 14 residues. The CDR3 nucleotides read TGTGCCAGCAGCTTGGTCAGGGATTCGGAGACCCAGTACTTC. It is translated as CASSLVRDSETQYF.

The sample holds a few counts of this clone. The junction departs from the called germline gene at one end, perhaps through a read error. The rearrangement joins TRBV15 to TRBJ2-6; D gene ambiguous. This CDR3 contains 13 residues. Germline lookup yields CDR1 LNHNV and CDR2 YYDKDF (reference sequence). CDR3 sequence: CAASSSGANVLTF. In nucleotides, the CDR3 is TGTGCCGCCAGTAGCTCTGGGGCCAACGTCCTGACTTTC.

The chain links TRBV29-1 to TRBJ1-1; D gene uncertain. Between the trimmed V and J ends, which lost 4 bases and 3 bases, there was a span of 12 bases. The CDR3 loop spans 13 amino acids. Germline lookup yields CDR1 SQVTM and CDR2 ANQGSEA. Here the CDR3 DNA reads TGCAGCGTTGTGAGGGTAACGGACACTGAAGCTTTCTTT. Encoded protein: CSVVRVTDTEAFF.